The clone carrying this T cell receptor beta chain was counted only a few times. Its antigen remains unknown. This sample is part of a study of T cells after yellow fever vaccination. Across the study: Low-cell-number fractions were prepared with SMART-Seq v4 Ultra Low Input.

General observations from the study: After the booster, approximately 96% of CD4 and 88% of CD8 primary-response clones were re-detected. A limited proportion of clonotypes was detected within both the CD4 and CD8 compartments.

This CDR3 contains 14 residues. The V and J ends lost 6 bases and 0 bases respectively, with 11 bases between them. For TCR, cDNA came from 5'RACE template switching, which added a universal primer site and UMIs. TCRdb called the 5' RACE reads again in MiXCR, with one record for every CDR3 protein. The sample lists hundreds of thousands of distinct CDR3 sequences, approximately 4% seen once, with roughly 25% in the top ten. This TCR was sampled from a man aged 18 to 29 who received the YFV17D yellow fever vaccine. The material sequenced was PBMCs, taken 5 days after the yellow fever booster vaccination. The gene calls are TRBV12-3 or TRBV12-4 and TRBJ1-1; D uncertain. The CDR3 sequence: CASRSDEMNTEAFF. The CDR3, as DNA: TGTGCCAGCAGAAGCGACGAGATGAACACTGAAGCTTTCTTT.